This T cell receptor (beta chain) comes out of a study of blood T cell repertoires in COVID-19. V gave up 9 bases and J gave up 7 bases, with 12 bases separating them. The germline CDR1 and CDR2 sequences are MNHEY and SVGAGI. The length of the CDR3 is 12 residues. Clones were read by immunoSEQ multiplex PCR, and TCRdb kept only the in-frame ones, dropping some. The sample contains approximately 250,000 clones, 84% of which appear only once. Sequencing was performed on peripheral blood. This sequence was found in a man aged 35 to 55 who had recovered from COVID-19. The chain carries TRBV6-5 and TRBJ2-2, with D possibly being TRBD2 (5 bases). The CDR3 here is CASGTRVGELFF. CDR3 bases: TGTGCCAGTGGTACGCGGGTCGGGGAGCTGTTTTTT.